The clone carrying this TCR beta chain was counted at least ten times. Its antigen is still unknown. The data were taken from a study of CD8+ T cells in alopecia areata. Study-level findings and limits: Affected scalp, especially in alopecia totalis/universalis, had a higher clonality than normal scalp did. There were also resident alphabeta T cells of normal skin sequenced in scalp samples. Patients showed less clear TCR sequence sharing than mice, possibly partly because of HLA diversity.

As the sequencing template, cDNA was produced by extracting RNA and reverse transcribing it. Libraries were prepared by immunoSEQ multiplex PCR; TCRdb keeps only in-frame clonotypes and omits some of them. The sample holds under 150,000 clones, around two thirds seen once. CDR1 SGHNT and CDR2 YENEEA come from the germline V gene. This CDR3 is built from 15 residues. V lost 3 bases to trimming and J lost 3 bases, with 14 bases between them. This receptor was taken from a human donor in good health. Sequencing input: CD8+ T cells sorted from blood. V gene TRBV11-3 combines with J gene TRBJ2-5; no reliable D call. CDR3: CASSFWGNPKETQYF. The CDR3 nucleotides are TGTGCCAGCAGCTTTTGGGGTAACCCCAAAGAGACCCAGTACTTC.